This TCR beta chain was recorded in a study of OX40 agonist ivuxolimab in advanced cancers. As for the study in general: Ivuxolimab, which patients received intravenously every 2 weeks, was dosed at 0.01 to 10 mg/kg. Past anti-PD-1, anti-PD-L1 or anti-CTLA-4 therapy was accepted, and 40% had received some.

At cycle 4 day 1, cycle 7 day 1, and baseline, blood was sampled. Remarks on this clone: No antigen is known for it. At one boundary the junction diverges from the germline segment, which might be a read error.

The study, taken as a whole, reports: Antigen specificity was not determined for the expanded peripheral T cells.

TCRdb keeps only in-frame clones here, not all; method: immunoSEQ multiplex PCR. Here the sample spans around 100,000 clones, around 87% being singletons. This clonotype was obtained from an adult with an advanced solid tumor such as melanoma, head and neck, liver or kidney cancer. Sequenced material: CD4+ or CD8+ T cells sorted from blood, taken in a trial of the OX40 agonist ivuxolimab.

CDR3 coding DNA: TGTGCCAGCAGCTTCCGAAGCAATCGGCCCCAGCATTTT. It translates to CASSFRSNRPQHF. The chain has TRBV5-6 and TRBJ1-5; the D is unclear. The length of the CDR3 is 13 residues. In germline, CDR1 is SGHDT, CDR2 YYEEEE.